This T cell receptor beta chain was found in a study of blood T cell repertoires in COVID-19. At the level of the study: From the United States, Italy and Spain came samples of acute and convalescent COVID-19. PBMCs, B-cell-depleted T cells, or T cells provided the cDNA or gDNA that made up the material.

This clone has only a few counts. Patients at the Seattle site were enrolled during active infection and followed longitudinally. Authors' analysis steps: Amplifying reference gene primers gave estimates of nucleated cell counts. Clones were sequenced by immunoSEQ multiplex PCR, and TCRdb holds only the in-frame ones, with some missing. The V and J calls and clone size were taken over from that table, and D and trimming were inferred from the DNA. The sample lists some 19,000 clones; roughly 82% were seen once. The germline V gene encodes CDR1 SGHTA and CDR2 FQGNSA. The CDR3 is 12 amino acids. With 6 bases removed from V and 4 bases from J, the gap between germline ends came to 7 bases.

Specimen: peripheral blood. The sequence was collected from a man in his 70s with COVID-19, enrolled during active disease. The rearrangement joins TRBV7-2 to TRBJ2-1; a weak D match, TRBD1 (6 bases). CDR3 coding DNA: TGTGCCAGCAGAGGGGGATACAATGAGCAGTTCTTC. Protein: CASRGGYNEQFF.